These T cell receptor beta chains were read from a single sample in a study of OX40 agonist ivuxolimab in advanced cancers. Only in-frame clones appear in the TCRdb table, and some are missing; sequencing was by immunoSEQ multiplex PCR. The sample has tens of thousands of clones, about 85% seen once; the top ten hold around 2.4%. This specimen consisted of CD4+ or CD8+ T cells sorted from blood, obtained in a trial of the OX40 agonist ivuxolimab. Receptor source: an adult with an advanced solid tumor such as melanoma, head and neck, liver or kidney cancer. Both conserved end residues are part of each CDR3. The order of the fields is CDR3 DNA, CDR3 protein, clone size, J gene, V gene, D gene. A D gene is named only where the DNA matches it firmly. Some rows mark clone size as missing; the rest say once, few, many or name a class of expanded clone.

CDR3 DNA: TGCAGTGCTAGTAGGAAAGAGACCCAGTACTTC; CDR3 protein: CSASRKETQYF; clone size: NA; J gene: TRBJ2-5; V gene: TRBV20-1; D gene: NA
CDR3 DNA: TGTGCCAGCAGTTTCAGGGACAGGGTATATTCCGGGGAGCTGTTTTTT; CDR3 protein: CASSFRDRVYSGELFF; clone size: NA; J gene: TRBJ2-2; V gene: TRBV28; D gene: TRBD1
CDR3 DNA: TGTGCCAGCAGTAGGGAGACCCAGTACTTC; CDR3 protein: CASSRETQYF; clone size: NA; J gene: TRBJ2-5; V gene: TRBV2; D gene: NA
CDR3 DNA: TGCGCCAGCAGCTTGTTCCCGACTAGCTCCTACAATGAGCAGTTCTTC; CDR3 protein: CASSLFPTSSYNEQFF; clone size: NA; J gene: TRBJ2-1; V gene: TRBV5-1; D gene: NA
CDR3 DNA: TGTGCCAGCAGTTGGAGCAGACGTAGCTCCTACGAGCAGTACTTC; CDR3 protein: CASSWSRRSSYEQYF; clone size: NA; J gene: TRBJ2-7; V gene: TRBV6-5; D gene: NA
CDR3 DNA: TGCGCCAGCAGGCGGGACCAAGATCCAGGGGCTTTCTTT; CDR3 protein: CASRRDQDPGAFF; clone size: NA; J gene: TRBJ1-1; V gene: TRBV5-1; D gene: NA
CDR3 DNA: TGTGCCAGCAGTTTAATGACCCGCCGGTACCCTGAAGCTTTCTTT; CDR3 protein: CASSLMTRRYPEAFF; clone size: NA; J gene: TRBJ1-1; V gene: TRBV28; D gene: NA
CDR3 DNA: TGTGCCAGCAGACCTTGGACAGGTCCCGGTTTGGAAGGCTACACCTTC; CDR3 protein: CASRPWTGPGLEGYTF; clone size: NA; J gene: TRBJ1-2; V gene: TRBV28; D gene: TRBD1
CDR3 DNA: TGTGCCAGCAGTTACTCGTTCGGCAGGGGAAGCGAGCAGTACTTC; CDR3 protein: CASSYSFGRGSEQYF; clone size: NA; J gene: TRBJ2-7; V gene: TRBV6-5; D gene: NA
CDR3 DNA: TGTGCCAGCAGCGGGACCGCTTTTTCTGAAGCTTTCTTT; CDR3 protein: CASSGTAFSEAFF; clone size: once; J gene: TRBJ1-1; V gene: TRBV7-9; D gene: NA
CDR3 DNA: TGCGCCAGCTGGGAGACAGGGTACGAGCAGTACTTC; CDR3 protein: CASWETGYEQYF; clone size: NA; J gene: TRBJ2-7; V gene: TRBV5-1; D gene: TRBD1
CDR3 DNA: TGTGCTAGTGGTTTGGTACTAGCGGGGGTCAGGAGCTCCTACAATGAGCAGTTCTTC; CDR3 protein: CASGLVLAGVRSSYNEQFF; clone size: NA; J gene: TRBJ2-1; V gene: TRBV12-5; D gene: TRBD2
CDR3 DNA: TGTGCCACCAGCAGAGAGGCTGTCAGATCCTACGAGCAGTACTTC; CDR3 protein: CATSREAVRSYEQYF; clone size: few; J gene: TRBJ2-7; V gene: TRBV15; D gene: NA
CDR3 DNA: TGTGCCAGCAGCTTAGGGGGCCTGAACACTGAAGCTTTCTTT; CDR3 protein: CASSLGGLNTEAFF; clone size: NA; J gene: TRBJ1-1; V gene: TRBV11-2; D gene: NA
CDR3 DNA: TGTGCCAGCAGCGAGGGACAGAACTATGGCTACACCTTC; CDR3 protein: CASSEGQNYGYTF; clone size: NA; J gene: TRBJ1-2; V gene: TRBV9; D gene: TRBD1
CDR3 DNA: TGTGCCAGCAGCTTGACAAGTAGCAATCAGCCCCAGCATTTT; CDR3 protein: CASSLTSSNQPQHF; clone size: NA; J gene: TRBJ1-5; V gene: TRBV11-2; D gene: NA
CDR3 DNA: TGCAGCGTTGACTGGCAGGCTCAAGAGACCCAGTACTTC; CDR3 protein: CSVDWQAQETQYF; clone size: NA; J gene: TRBJ2-5; V gene: TRBV29-1; D gene: NA
CDR3 DNA: TGTGCCAGCAGTTACAGGCAGGGGGCTAAAACTGAAGCTTTCTTT; CDR3 protein: CASSYRQGAKTEAFF; clone size: few; J gene: TRBJ1-1; V gene: TRBV6-5; D gene: TRBD1
CDR3 DNA: TGCGCCAGCAGCTTGGCAACAGGGTCTGACACTGAAGCTTTCTTT; CDR3 protein: CASSLATGSDTEAFF; clone size: NA; J gene: TRBJ1-1; V gene: TRBV5-1; D gene: NA
CDR3 DNA: TGTGCCAGCAGTTCCGTGCGGGGGGTAGGGGAGCAGTACTTC; CDR3 protein: CASSSVRGVGEQYF; clone size: once; J gene: TRBJ2-5; V gene: TRBV6-6; D gene: TRBD2
CDR3 DNA: TGTGCCAGCAGTTTCCCCCAGATACAAGAGACCCAGTACTTC; CDR3 protein: CASSFPQIQETQYF; clone size: NA; J gene: TRBJ2-5; V gene: TRBV28; D gene: NA
CDR3 DNA: TGTGCCAGCAGTGTCGTCGGGACAGGCTTTCAGTTGGATAATTCACCCCTCCACTTT; CDR3 protein: CASSVVGTGFQLDNSPLHF; clone size: NA; J gene: TRBJ1-6; V gene: TRBV2; D gene: TRBD1
CDR3 DNA: TGTGCCAGCAGCTCCCAAGGGGGTCCCTACGAGCAGTACTTC; CDR3 protein: CASSSQGGPYEQYF; clone size: few; J gene: TRBJ2-7; V gene: TRBV5-5; D gene: NA
CDR3 DNA: TGTGCCAGCAGTTTGGTCGGGTTAGAGACCCAGTACTTC; CDR3 protein: CASSLVGLETQYF; clone size: NA; J gene: TRBJ2-5; V gene: TRBV27; D gene: NA
CDR3 DNA: TGTGCCAGCAGCCTTACAGGGGATCCGGGAGAGACCCAGTACTTC; CDR3 protein: CASSLTGDPGETQYF; clone size: NA; J gene: TRBJ2-5; V gene: TRBV7-9; D gene: TRBD1
CDR3 DNA: TGTGCCAGCAGCTTACAGGGGTGGGGGGGTAATTCACCCCTCCACTTT; CDR3 protein: CASSLQGWGGNSPLHF; clone size: NA; J gene: TRBJ1-6; V gene: TRBV7-2; D gene: NA
CDR3 DNA: TGTGCCAGCAGTGAGACTCCGATTGGGGAGTACTTC; CDR3 protein: CASSETPIGEYF; clone size: NA; J gene: TRBJ2-7; V gene: TRBV2; D gene: NA
CDR3 DNA: TGCGCCAGCAGCCAGACAGGGTTGGGGGTGAACACTGAAGCTTTCTTT; CDR3 protein: CASSQTGLGVNTEAFF; clone size: NA; J gene: TRBJ1-1; V gene: TRBV4-1; D gene: TRBD1
CDR3 DNA: TGTGCCAGCAGCCACGTCACAGGGGTGGCTGGGGCCAACGTCCTGACTTTC; CDR3 protein: CASSHVTGVAGANVLTF; clone size: NA; J gene: TRBJ2-6; V gene: TRBV4-2; D gene: TRBD1
CDR3 DNA: TGCGCCAGCAGCTTGGAAAGGGTGACAGATACGCAGTATTTT; CDR3 protein: CASSLERVTDTQYF; clone size: NA; J gene: TRBJ2-3; V gene: TRBV5-1; D gene: NA
CDR3 DNA: TGTGCCAGCAGCCAATTCATGGGTAACTATGGCTACACCTTC; CDR3 protein: CASSQFMGNYGYTF; clone size: NA; J gene: TRBJ1-2; V gene: TRBV14; D gene: NA
CDR3 DNA: TGTGCCAGCAGCCTAAAGACAGGGGCGACCGACAATGAGCAGTTCTTC; CDR3 protein: CASSLKTGATDNEQFF; clone size: few; J gene: TRBJ2-1; V gene: TRBV27; D gene: TRBD1
CDR3 DNA: TGTGCCAGCAGCTTCGGGCGCGGGCAGACCCAGTACTTC; CDR3 protein: CASSFGRGQTQYF; clone size: NA; J gene: TRBJ2-5; V gene: TRBV7-7; D gene: NA
CDR3 DNA: TGTGCCAGCAGTTTAGTTTCCGCAACTAATGAAAAACTGTTTTTT; CDR3 protein: CASSLVSATNEKLFF; clone size: NA; J gene: TRBJ1-4; V gene: TRBV28; D gene: NA
CDR3 DNA: TGCGCCAGCAGTATCGGAAAGACGTATGAGCAGTTCTTC; CDR3 protein: CASSIGKTYEQFF; clone size: NA; J gene: TRBJ2-1; V gene: TRBV10-2; D gene: NA
CDR3 DNA: TGTGCCAGCGGAACAGGAATGAATTCACCCCTCCACTTT; CDR3 protein: CASGTGMNSPLHF; clone size: NA; J gene: TRBJ1-6; V gene: TRBV28; D gene: NA
CDR3 DNA: TGTGCCAGCAGTCGACCCGACAGATATAACTATGGCTACACCTTC; CDR3 protein: CASSRPDRYNYGYTF; clone size: NA; J gene: TRBJ1-2; V gene: TRBV28; D gene: NA
CDR3 DNA: TGTGCCAGCAGCCCTCTCAAAGGGGTTAACTATGGCTACACCTTC; CDR3 protein: CASSPLKGVNYGYTF; clone size: NA; J gene: TRBJ1-2; V gene: TRBV5-4; D gene: NA
CDR3 DNA: TGCGCCAGCAGCCATCCACGGATGAATTCACCCCTCCACTTT; CDR3 protein: CASSHPRMNSPLHF; clone size: NA; J gene: TRBJ1-6; V gene: TRBV4-1; D gene: NA
CDR3 DNA: TGTGCCAGCAGTGAGGGCGGACTAGCCAAAAACATTCAGTACTTC; CDR3 protein: CASSEGGLAKNIQYF; clone size: NA; J gene: TRBJ2-4; V gene: TRBV5-4; D gene: NA
CDR3 DNA: TGTGCCAGCAGCCCCTTACACGGATATTCCTACAATGAGCAGTTCTTC; CDR3 protein: CASSPLHGYSYNEQFF; clone size: NA; J gene: TRBJ2-1; V gene: TRBV11-2; D gene: NA
CDR3 DNA: TGTGCCAGCCGAGCCGACAGAGTGGGCAATGAGCAGTTCTTC; CDR3 protein: CASRADRVGNEQFF; clone size: NA; J gene: TRBJ2-1; V gene: TRBV7-3; D gene: NA
CDR3 DNA: TGTGCCAGCAGCGACGGCCTCTCCTATAATTCACCCCTCCACTTT; CDR3 protein: CASSDGLSYNSPLHF; clone size: NA; J gene: TRBJ1-6; V gene: TRBV2; D gene: NA
CDR3 DNA: TGTGCTAGCAGCAAGACAGGGGGCACCGGGGAGCTGTTTTTT; CDR3 protein: CASSKTGGTGELFF; clone size: NA; J gene: TRBJ2-2; V gene: TRBV7-7; D gene: TRBD1